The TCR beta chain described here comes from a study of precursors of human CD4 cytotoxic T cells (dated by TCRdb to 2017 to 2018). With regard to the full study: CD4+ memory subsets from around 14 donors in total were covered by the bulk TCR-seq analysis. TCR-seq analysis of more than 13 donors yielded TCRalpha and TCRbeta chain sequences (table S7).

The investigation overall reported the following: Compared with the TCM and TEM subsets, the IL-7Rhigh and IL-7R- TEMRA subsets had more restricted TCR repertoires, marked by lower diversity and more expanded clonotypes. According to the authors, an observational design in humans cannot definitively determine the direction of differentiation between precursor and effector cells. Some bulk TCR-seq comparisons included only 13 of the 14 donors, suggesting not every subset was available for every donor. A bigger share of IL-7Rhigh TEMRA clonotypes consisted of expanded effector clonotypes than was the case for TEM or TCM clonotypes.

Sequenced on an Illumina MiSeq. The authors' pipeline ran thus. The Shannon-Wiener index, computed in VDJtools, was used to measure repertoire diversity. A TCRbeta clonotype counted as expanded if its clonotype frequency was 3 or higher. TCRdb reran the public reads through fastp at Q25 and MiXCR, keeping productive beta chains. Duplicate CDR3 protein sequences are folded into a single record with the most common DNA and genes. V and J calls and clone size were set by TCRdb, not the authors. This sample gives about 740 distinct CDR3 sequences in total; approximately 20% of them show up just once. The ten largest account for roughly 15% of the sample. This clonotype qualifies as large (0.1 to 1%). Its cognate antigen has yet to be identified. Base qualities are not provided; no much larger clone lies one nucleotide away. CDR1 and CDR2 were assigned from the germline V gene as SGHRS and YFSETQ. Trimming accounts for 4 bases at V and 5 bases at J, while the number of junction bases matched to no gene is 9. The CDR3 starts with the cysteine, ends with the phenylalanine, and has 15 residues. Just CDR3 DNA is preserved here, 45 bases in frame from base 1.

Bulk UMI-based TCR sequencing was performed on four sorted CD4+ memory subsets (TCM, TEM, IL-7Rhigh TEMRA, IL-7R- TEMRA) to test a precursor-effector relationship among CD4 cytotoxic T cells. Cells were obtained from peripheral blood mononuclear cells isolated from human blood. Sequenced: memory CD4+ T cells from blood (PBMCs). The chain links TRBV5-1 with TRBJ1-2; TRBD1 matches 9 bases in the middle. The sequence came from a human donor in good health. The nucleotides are TGCGCCAGCAGCCCCCAGGGACAGGGAGGGTATGGCTACACCTTC. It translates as CASSPQGQGGYGYTF.